This entry lists 10 T cell receptor beta chains sequenced from one sample in a study of CD8 T cells in Susac syndrome. RNA in amounts of roughly 0.5 to 1 ug was reverse transcribed with random hexamers. A single record per CDR3 protein comes from TCRdb applying MiXCR to the immunoSEQ multiplex PCR reads. This sample yields about 64,000 distinct CDR3 sequences, of which 90% to 95% are seen a single time; around 0.61% belongs to the top ten. The sequencing input was CD8+ T cells from PBMCs. These receptors were collected from a human donor with multiple sclerosis.

The chain joins TRBV13 to TRBJ1-1; D gene ambiguous. Germline loops: CDR1 PRHDT, CDR2 FYEKMQ (reference sequence). CDR3 size: 15 residues. The V gene lost 1 base and the J gene lost 6 bases, with 15 bases spanning the gap. CDR3 coding DNA: TGTGCCAGCAGCTTAGTACGGATTAATCTCGCTGAAGCTTTCTTT. It translates to CASSLVRINLAEAFF.

The rearrangement joins TRBV20-1 to TRBJ1-5; D gene unclear. Germline CDR1 and CDR2: DFQATT and SNEGSKA (reference sequence). The CDR3 has 16 amino acids. V was pared by 6 bases and J by 3 bases, with 21 bases between. The CDR3 DNA reads TGCAGTGCCATTCCTAATACCCAGGACTACAATCAGCCCCAGCATTTT. As protein: CSAIPNTQDYNQPQHF.

This CDR3 reads CASSETGPPYEQYF. The CDR3 DNA sequence: TGTGCCAGCAGCGAGACAGGTCCTCCCTACGAGCAGTACTTC. This sequence joins TRBV9 and TRBJ2-7, with D perhaps matching TRBD1 (6 bases). Per germline, CDR1 SGDLS and CDR2 YYNGEE. This CDR3 has 14 residues. V gave up 3 bases and J gave up 2 bases, with 12 bases separating them.

J is TRBJ2-3 and V is TRBV9; 10 bases map to TRBD2. CDR1 is SGDLS and CDR2 is YYNGEE in the germline V gene. The CDR3 contains 15 residues. V shed 6 bases, J shed 2 bases, and the junction held 6 bases outside the gene matches. DNA of the CDR3: TGTGCCAGCACATATAGCGGGGGGTCCACAGATACGCAGTATTTT. It yields the protein CASTYSGGSTDTQYF.

The chain carries TRBV7-9 and TRBJ2-4, with 8 bases fitting TRBD1. The junction had 10 bases not matched to a gene; V was cut back by 5 bases and J by 7 bases. Germline V lookup: CDR1 SEHNR, CDR2 FQNEAQ (reference sequence). The CDR3 has 15 residues. The CDR3, as DNA: TGTGCCAGCAGCCCGCCCCGGTCAGGGGGCAACATTCAGTACTTC. Its translation: CASSPPRSGGNIQYF.

J is TRBJ2-7 and V is TRBV27, with D perhaps matching TRBD2 (6 bases). The CDR3 is made up of 14 amino acids. V gave up 10 bases and J gave up 0 bases, with 16 bases separating them. The germline V gene encodes CDR1 MNHEY and CDR2 SMNVEV (reference sequence). The CDR3 coding sequence is TGTGCCACCCTTAGCGGTTTGCCCTCCTACGAGCAGTACTTC. Protein product: CATLSGLPSYEQYF.

The chain is built from TRBV4-1 and TRBJ2-7, with D possibly matching TRBD1 (5 bases). The CDR3 runs to 14 residues. CDR1 MGHRA and CDR2 YSYEKL come from the germline V gene. Trimming stripped 4 bases from V and 7 bases from J, with 17 bases between. This CDR3 is CASSPIGVVWEQYF. The CDR3 DNA is TGCGCCAGCAGCCCTATAGGGGTTGTGTGGGAGCAGTACTTC.

CDR3 coding DNA: TGTGCCAGCAGCCTTATATTTACAGGGGACAACACTGAAGCTTTCTTT. Its protein product is CASSLIFTGDNTEAFF. V and J are TRBV14 and TRBJ1-1; 7 bases map to TRBD1. CDR3 length equals 16 residues. J was trimmed by 2 bases and V by 4 bases; bases with no gene match: 10. In germline, CDR1 is SGHDN, CDR2 FVKESK.

This chain connects TRBV20-1 to TRBJ2-1, with D uncertain. CDR1 and CDR2 (germline): DFQATT, SNEGSKA (reference sequence). This CDR3 comprises 16 residues. The V end was cut by 2 bases, the J end by 7 bases, with 21 bases between. The CDR3 protein is CSARPLQDPSVNEQFF. For the CDR3, the DNA is TGCAGTGCTAGACCCCTTCAGGACCCCTCGGTGAATGAGCAGTTCTTC.

V gene TRBV3-1 combines with J gene TRBJ1-1; no clear D gene. Between the trimmed V and J ends, which lost 3 bases and 2 bases, there was a span of 4 bases. Germline V gene data show CDR1 as LGHDT and CDR2 as YNNKEL (reference sequence). The CDR3 runs 12 residues. In DNA, the CDR3 is TGTGCCAGCAGCCAGGGTAACACTGAAGCTTTCTTT. It yields the protein CASSQGNTEAFF.